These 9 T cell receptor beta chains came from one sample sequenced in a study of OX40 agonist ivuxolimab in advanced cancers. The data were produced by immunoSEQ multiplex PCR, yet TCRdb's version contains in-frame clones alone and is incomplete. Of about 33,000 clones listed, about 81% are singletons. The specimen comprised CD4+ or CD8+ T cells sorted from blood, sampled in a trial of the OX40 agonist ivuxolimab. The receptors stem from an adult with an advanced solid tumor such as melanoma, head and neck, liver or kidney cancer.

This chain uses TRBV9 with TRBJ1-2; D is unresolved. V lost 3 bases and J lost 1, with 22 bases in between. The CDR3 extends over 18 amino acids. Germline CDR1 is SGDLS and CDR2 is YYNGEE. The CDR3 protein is CASSASGVATTFNYGYTF. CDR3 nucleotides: TGTGCCAGCAGCGCCTCCGGGGTCGCTACAACCTTTAACTATGGCTACACCTTC.

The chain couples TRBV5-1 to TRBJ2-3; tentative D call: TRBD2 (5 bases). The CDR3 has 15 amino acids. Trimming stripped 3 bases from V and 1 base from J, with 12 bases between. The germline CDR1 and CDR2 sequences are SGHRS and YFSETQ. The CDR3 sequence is CASSSEGHGTDTQYF. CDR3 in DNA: TGCGCCAGCAGCTCCGAGGGTCACGGCACAGATACGCAGTATTTT.

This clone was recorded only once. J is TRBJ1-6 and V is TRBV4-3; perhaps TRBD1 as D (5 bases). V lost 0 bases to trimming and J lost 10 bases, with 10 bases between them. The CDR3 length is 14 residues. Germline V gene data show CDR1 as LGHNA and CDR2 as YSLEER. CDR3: CASSQDPGRSPLHF. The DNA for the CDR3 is TGCGCCAGCAGCCAAGACCCAGGGCGCTCACCCCTCCACTTT.

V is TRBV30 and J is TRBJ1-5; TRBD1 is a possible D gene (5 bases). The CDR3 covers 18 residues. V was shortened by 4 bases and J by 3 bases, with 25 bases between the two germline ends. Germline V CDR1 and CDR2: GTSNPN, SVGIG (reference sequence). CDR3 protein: CAWNREPRAKGANQPQHF. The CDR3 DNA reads TGTGCCTGGAACCGAGAACCCAGGGCTAAAGGGGCCAATCAGCCCCAGCATTTT.

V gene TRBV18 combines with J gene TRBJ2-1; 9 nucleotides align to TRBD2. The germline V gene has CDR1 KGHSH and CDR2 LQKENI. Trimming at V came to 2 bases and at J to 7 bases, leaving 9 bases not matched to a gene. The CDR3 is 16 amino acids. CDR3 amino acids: CASSPMAGGPYNEQFF. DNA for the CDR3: TGTGCCAGCTCACCAATGGCGGGAGGGCCTTATAATGAGCAGTTCTTC.

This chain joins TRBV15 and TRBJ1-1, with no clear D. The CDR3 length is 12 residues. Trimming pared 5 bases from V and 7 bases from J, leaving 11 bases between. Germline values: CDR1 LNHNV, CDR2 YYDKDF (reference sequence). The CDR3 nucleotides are TGTGCCACCAGCTGGACCGGGAGTGAAGCTTTCTTT. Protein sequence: CATSWTGSEAFF. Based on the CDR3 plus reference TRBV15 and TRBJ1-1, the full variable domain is DAMVIQNPRYQVTQFGKPVTLSCSQTLNHNVMYWYQQKSSQAPKLLFHYYDKDFNNEADTPDNFQSRRPNTSFCFLDIRSPGLGDTAMYLCATSWTGSEAFFGQGTRLTVV.

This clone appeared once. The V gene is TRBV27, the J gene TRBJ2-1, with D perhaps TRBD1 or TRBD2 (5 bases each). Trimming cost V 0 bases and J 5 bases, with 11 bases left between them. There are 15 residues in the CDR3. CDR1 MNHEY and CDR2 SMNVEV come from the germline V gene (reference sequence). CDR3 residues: CASSLSIGGDNEQFF. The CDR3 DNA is TGTGCCAGCAGTTTATCGATTGGGGGTGACAATGAGCAGTTCTTC.

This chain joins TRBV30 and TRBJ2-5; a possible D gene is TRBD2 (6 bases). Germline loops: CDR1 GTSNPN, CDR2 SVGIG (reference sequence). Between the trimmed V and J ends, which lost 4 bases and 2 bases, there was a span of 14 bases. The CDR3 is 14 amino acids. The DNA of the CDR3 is TGTGCCTGGAAGAAGGTAGCGGAGCAAGAGACCCAGTACTTC. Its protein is CAWKKVAEQETQYF. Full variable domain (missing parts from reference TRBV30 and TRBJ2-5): SQTIHQWPATLVQPVGSPLSLECTVEGTSNPNLYWYRQAAGRGLQLLFYSVGIGQISSEVPQNLSASRPQDRQFILSSKKLLLSDSGFYLCAWKKVAEQETQYFGPGTRLLVL.

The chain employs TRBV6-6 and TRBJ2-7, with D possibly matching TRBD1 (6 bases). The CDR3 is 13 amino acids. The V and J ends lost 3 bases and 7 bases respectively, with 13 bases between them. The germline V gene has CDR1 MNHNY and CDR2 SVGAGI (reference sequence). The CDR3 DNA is TGTGCCAGCAGTTATATCGGACAGAGTGAGCAGTACTTC. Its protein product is CASSYIGQSEQYF.